Listed below are T cell receptor beta chains from one sample, sequenced in a study of blood T cells in healthy people across ages. Each CDR3 protein is one row after TCRdb ran MiXCR on the 5' RACE reads. The sample lists roughly 800,000 distinct CDR3 sequences; 20% to 25% were seen once. These data were likewise used in another study, on T cells of mothers and their children.

Specimen: blood. The origin of the receptors is a boy aged 5-17 years in good health. The CDR3 runs from the conserved cysteine through the conserved F or W. Each record gives: J gene, clone size, CDR3 length, V gene, CDR3 protein. Clone size, where shown, is once, few, many, or a class for clones that have expanded.

TRBJ2-3 | NA | 16 | TRBV9 | CASSASGTGMTDTQYF
TRBJ2-5 | few | 14 | TRBV6-2/TRBV6-3 | CASNAGTPVVPQYF
TRBJ2-5 | few | 14 | TRBV28 | CASSPTDGQETQYF
TRBJ2-1 | NA | 14 | TRBV5-1 | CASSMISGYNEQFF
TRBJ1-1 | few | 16 | TRBV13 | CASSSRDPGGNTEAFF
TRBJ1-5 | NA | 15 | TRBV7-6 | CASSLGTGGGQPQHF
TRBJ2-7 | NA | 15 | TRBV20-1 | CSARDPGGGSYEQYF
TRBJ2-5 | NA | 14 | TRBV3-1 | CASSQVTRQETQYF
TRBJ2-3 | NA | 15 | TRBV24-1 | CATSDFGGKGDTQYF
TRBJ2-1 | NA | 14 | TRBV20-1 | CSATRLAGGNEQFF
NA | few | 12 | TRBV20-1 | CSALSTAYEQYF
TRBJ1-6 | few | 14 | TRBV12-3/TRBV12-4 | CASTRGTAWEPLHF
TRBJ2-4 | NA | 15 | TRBV11-1 | CASSSQTGGYNIQYF
TRBJ1-1 | few | 15 | TRBV5-6 | CASSFGGRVDTEAFF
TRBJ2-2 | NA | 13 | TRBV7-9 | CASSMERAGELFF
NA | NA | 14 | TRBV20-1 | CSARVTGMGNEQFF
TRBJ2-7 | NA | 16 | TRBV5-1 | CASSPGLAGKEEAQYF
TRBJ2-4 | NA | 15 | TRBV5-1 | CASSLWGDTKNIQYF
TRBJ2-3 | NA | 14 | TRBV2 | CASSDRRHTDTQYF
TRBJ2-1 | NA | 12 | TRBV29-1 | CSLSGSDNEQFF
TRBJ1-3 | few | 13 | TRBV6-6 | CASSRDSGNTIYF
TRBJ2-2 | few | 18 | TRBV3-1 | CASSQWGLAETNTGELFF
TRBJ2-2 | NA | 17 | TRBV7-6 | CASSLAPRAGDTGELFF
TRBJ2-1 | NA | 13 | TRBV11-1 | CASRPYRGNEQFF
TRBJ1-1 | NA | 14 | TRBV19 | CASSIAQGAAEAFF
TRBJ2-5 | many | 15 | TRBV7-8 | CASSLAGATQETQYF
TRBJ1-2 | few | 16 | TRBV3-1 | CASSQSREGFWYGYTF
NA | few | 15 | TRBV12-3/TRBV12-4 | CASSPPSSIEETQYF
TRBJ1-6 | NA | 14 | TRBV20-1 | CSASHPTGGSPLHF
TRBJ1-2 | few | 14 | TRBV5-1 | CASSPVDRDYGYTF
TRBJ1-2 | NA | 14 | TRBV28 | CASSLSGGGYGYTF
TRBJ2-5 | few | 14 | TRBV5-1 | CASSFWGGSETQYF
TRBJ2-3 | NA | 14 | TRBV29-1 | CSVAEGSGRGTQYF
TRBJ2-7 | few | 12 | TRBV27 | CASTSASYEQYF
TRBJ2-5 | few | 13 | TRBV5-1 | CASGAAHQETQYF
TRBJ2-5 | NA | 16 | TRBV27 | CASSPWTGGVEETQYF
TRBJ2-1 | few | 15 | TRBV6-6 | CASSYGGSAYNEQFF
TRBJ2-5 | NA | 15 | TRBV6-2/TRBV6-3 | CASSSRLAGVETQYF
TRBJ2-1 | NA | 14 | TRBV3-1 | CASSLLAPGNEQFF
TRBJ2-1 | NA | 15 | TRBV5-1 | CASSSSGSVYNEQFF
TRBJ1-5 | NA | 15 | TRBV4-2 | CASSQDRTVNQPQHF
TRBJ2-1 | NA | 14 | TRBV29-1 | CSVTSGRFGDEQFF
TRBJ2-6 | NA | 16 | TRBV11-2 | CASRSVSGSGANVLTF
NA | NA | 13 | TRBV29-1 | CSVEDQASLEQYF
TRBJ1-5 | few | 14 | TRBV5-5 | CASSLGRDDQPQHF
NA | NA | 12 | TRBV20-1 | CSARARRGEQFF
TRBJ1-1 | NA | 15 | TRBV6-1 | CASSSLQGGNTEAFF
TRBJ2-2 | NA | 15 | TRBV27 | CASSLLTGLTGELFF
TRBJ2-1 | few | 13 | TRBV19 | CASSKSSYNEQFF
TRBJ2-7 | few | 13 | TRBV29-1 | CSVRTSGAYEQYF